This T cell receptor (beta chain) was recorded in a study of human T cells and chemical hapten exposure (TCRdb year 2021). Regarding the research as a whole: For sensitization, 2% DPC in acetone was applied to a 2 cm by 2 cm area of upper inner arm skin. Patients additionally received weekly therapeutic DPC doses to the scalp throughout the approximately 25-week study period. Patch testing was performed on the upper back with Finn chambers containing 0.01% DPC, and the patch tests were scored after 6 days according to International Contact Dermatitis Research Group standards. The patient cohort, mostly female, included alopecia areata with under or over 50% scalp involvement, alopecia totalis and alopecia universalis. Libraries were pooled for sequencing, and per-sample TCR yields varied mainly because of small differences in library volumes within the pool. The study tracked peripheral blood TCR repertoire changes in vivo during primary and secondary sensitization to the hapten diphenylcyclopropenone (DPC) in alopecia patients. Blood samples were taken from patients before sensitization (week 0) and then at 2, 6 and about 24 weeks after DPC sensitization. About 29 alopecia patients gave blood for TCR sequencing at one to four time points (pre-sensitization, 2, 6 and 24 weeks). Paper-wide results and their limitations: A positive correlation was found between the number of PT1 expanded TCRs and patch test score, with significance reached at thresholds 8, 16 and 32 but not 4. Because all patients had alopecia, a presumed autoimmune disease, the immune response of the patients might differ from that of healthy individuals. Significantly more large CDR3 similarity clusters were formed by expanded TCRs than by pre-sensitization or healthy control sets, consistent with antigen-driven responses. No change with DPC sensitization was found in the number of TCRs above 1 in 1000 frequency, and no evidence of global repertoire structure alterations was found. After repeated subsampling, changes were observed in the strength of the expansion versus patch-test correlation and in the threshold at which the correlation became significant.

Library prep was done by RACE. Sequencing was carried out with a NextSeq 500. During library preparation, unique molecular identifiers were attached to individual cDNA molecules so that TCRs could be counted in a quantitative, reproducible way. Both TCR alpha and TCR beta chains were sequenced from each blood RNA sample. The published analysis was carried out like this. A median of around 100,000 TCRs per sample was observed, with a range of about 23,224 to 690,600. The Decombinator software suite was used to annotate the V, J and CDR3 of the TCR reads. For PS versus PT1 abundance plots, all samples were subsampled to the same number of TCRs (28,000). TCRs were defined as expanded if absent before sensitization and observed at least eight times at the 2-week time point. TCRdb reprocessing: public reads trimmed at Q25 with fastp, clones called with MiXCR, in-frame beta chains kept. Each CDR3 protein gets just one entry, which takes the most common genes and DNA from the rows behind it. The authors' filters were not applied to this entry. This sample comprises fewer than 200,000 distinct CDR3 sequences, about a quarter of them detected only once. Jointly, the top ten make up 2% to 2.5% of the sample.

Details on this clonotype: Its antigen remains undetermined. No quality values exist for individual bases; no much larger clone is one base distant.

In the paper's terms, the time point label means: patch test 3, about 24 weeks after DPC sensitization. The treatment or condition label on this specimen signifies: therapeutic diphenylcyclopropenone sensitization with weekly scalp DPC. At every patch-test visit, the blood draw took place before the patch test was put on. Patients were considered eligible if aged 18 to 70, diagnosed with alopecia and deemed suitable for DPC therapy, and patients were excluded if pregnant. Total RNA was extracted from unfractionated whole blood collected in Tempus Blood RNA tubes. From its cysteine to its phenylalanine, the CDR3 spans 13 amino acids. Just CDR3 DNA is preserved here, 39 bases in frame from base 1. Taken from the germline V gene, the CDR1 and CDR2 loops are MDHEN and SYDVKM. The trim is 3 bases for V and 6 bases for J, with a gap of 11 bases between the germline ends.

Sample: whole blood, taken in connection with sensitization to the hapten diphenylcyclopropenone (DPC). The chain is encoded by TRBV28 joined to TRBJ1-1, with TRBD1 as a weak D call on 5 bases. The clonotype originates from a woman between 18 and 29 years old with alopecia areata. Some clones in this sample may be carry-over from other donors' samples. The CDR3 reads CASSFRGWAEAFF. The DNA reads as follows: TGTGCCAGCAGTTTTAGGGGATGGGCTGAAGCTTTCTTT.